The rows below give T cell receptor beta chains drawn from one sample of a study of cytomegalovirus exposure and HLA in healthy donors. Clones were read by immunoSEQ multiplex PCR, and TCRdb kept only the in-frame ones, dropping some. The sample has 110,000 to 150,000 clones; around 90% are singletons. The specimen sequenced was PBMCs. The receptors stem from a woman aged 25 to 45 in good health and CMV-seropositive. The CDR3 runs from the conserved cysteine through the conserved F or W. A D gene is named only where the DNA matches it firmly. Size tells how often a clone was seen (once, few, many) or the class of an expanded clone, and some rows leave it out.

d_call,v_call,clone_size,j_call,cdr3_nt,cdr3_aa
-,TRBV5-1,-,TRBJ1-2,TGCGCCAGCAGCTTGGCCGAGGCCAGCTATGGCTACACCTTC,CASSLAEASYGYTF
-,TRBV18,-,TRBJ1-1,TGTGCCAGCTCACCAAAGACAGCGAACACTGAAGCTTTCTTT,CASSPKTANTEAFF
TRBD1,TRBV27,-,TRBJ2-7,TGTGCCAGCAGTAGAACCGGGACAGGGTTCTACGAGCAGTACTTC,CASSRTGTGFYEQYF
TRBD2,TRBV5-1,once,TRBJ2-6,TGCGCCAGCAGCCCCCGGGGGGCTGGGGCCAACGTCCTGACTTTC,CASSPRGAGANVLTF
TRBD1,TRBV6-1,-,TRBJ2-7,TGTGCCAGCACCCGAGGGGGCGGCTCCTACGAGCAGTACTTC,CASTRGGGSYEQYF
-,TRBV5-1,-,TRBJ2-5,TGCGCCAGCAGCACAGGGCAGGGAGAGACCCAGTACTTC,CASSTGQGETQYF
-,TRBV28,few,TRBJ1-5,TGTGCCAGCAGTTCTGCGTTCCGGGGCAATCAGCCCCAGCATTTT,CASSSAFRGNQPQHF
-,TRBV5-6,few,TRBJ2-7,TGTGCCAGCCGCGCCATCATGAGCTCCTACGAGCAGTACTTC,CASRAIMSSYEQYF
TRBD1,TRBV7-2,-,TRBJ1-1,TGTGCCAGCAGCTTACGGACAGGGGGCATCCAGAACACTGAAGCTTTCTTT,CASSLRTGGIQNTEAFF
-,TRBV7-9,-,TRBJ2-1,TGTGCCAGCAGCTTAGATAATAATGAGCAGTTCTTC,CASSLDNNEQFF
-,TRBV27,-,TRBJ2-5,TGTGCCAGCAGTTTATACGGGGTCCAAGAGACCCAGTACTTC,CASSLYGVQETQYF
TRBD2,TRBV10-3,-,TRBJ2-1,TGTGCCATCAGTGAGTCAGGACTAGCGTCCCCCAATGAGCAGTTCTTC,CAISESGLASPNEQFF
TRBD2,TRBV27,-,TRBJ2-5,TGTGCCAGCAGCTTAGGTAGCGGGGTATCTGAGACCCAGTACTTC,CASSLGSGVSETQYF
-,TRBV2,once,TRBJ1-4,TGTGCCAGCTCATCATATAGGGGGACTAATGAAAAACTGTTTTTT,CASSSYRGTNEKLFF
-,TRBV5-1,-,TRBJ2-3,TGCGCCAGCAGCTTGGATCTAGCATCAGATACGCAGTATTTT,CASSLDLASDTQYF
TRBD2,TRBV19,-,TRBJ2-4,TGTGCCAGTAGAGAACTAGCGGGTTTAGCCAAAAACATTCAGTACTTC,CASRELAGLAKNIQYF
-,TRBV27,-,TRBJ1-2,TGTGCCAGCAGTTTACGGGACTCGGAGTATGGCTACACCTTC,CASSLRDSEYGYTF